This is a list of T cell receptor beta chains from one sample in a study of lymphopenia after photon versus proton radiotherapy. Here immunoSEQ multiplex PCR was the method, and the copy in TCRdb shows in-frame clones only, minus some. The repertoire holds roughly 150,000 clones, with less than 90% as singletons. The sequencing used peripheral blood, collected from a patient treated with photon-based radiotherapy. The receptors shown here come from a man aged 45-65 years with gastric cancer. The CDR3 runs from the conserved cysteine through the conserved F or W. A D gene is named only where the DNA matches it firmly. Some rows have no size entry. The others give once, few or many, or a class for an expanded clone.

D gene	clone size	V gene	J gene	CDR3 DNA	CDR3 protein
-	once	TRBV29-1	TRBJ2-7	TGCAGCGTTGAAGATATGGCGGGCTCCTACGAGCAGTACTTC	CSVEDMAGSYEQYF
TRBD1	-	TRBV11-3	TRBJ2-1	TGTGCCAGCAGCTTAGCTGGGGACAGGTCCAATGAGCAGTTCTTC	CASSLAGDRSNEQFF
-	-	TRBV15	TRBJ1-1	TGTGCCACCAGCGAACTGACAGAGAACACTGAAGCTTTCTTT	CATSELTENTEAFF
-	-	TRBV18	TRBJ2-5	TGTGCCAGCTCACAACAGGTCCAAGAGACCCAGTACTTC	CASSQQVQETQYF
-	-	TRBV20-1	TRBJ1-2	TGCAGGGGAAACTATGGCTACACCTTC	CRGNYGYTF
TRBD2	-	TRBV5-4	TRBJ2-7	TGTGCCAGCAGCCCAAGACTAGCGGGACACTACGAGCAGTACTTC	CASSPRLAGHYEQYF
-	-	TRBV5-6	TRBJ2-7	TGTGCCAGCAGCCGCGACGGGCGCGACTACGAGCAGTACTTC	CASSRDGRDYEQYF
-	-	TRBV7-7	TRBJ2-3	TGTGCCAGCAGCTTAGTGAGGGCAGATACGCAGTATTTT	CASSLVRADTQYF
TRBD2	-	TRBV18	TRBJ2-3	TGTGCCAGCTCACCACTGGGGACTAGCGGGAGTGTCGATACGCAGTATTTT	CASSPLGTSGSVDTQYF
-	once	TRBV2	TRBJ2-7	TGTGCCACGACAGGCCGAAGTTGGGCGGCTTCCCCTACGGGGCAGTACTTC	CATTGRSWAASPTGQYF
-	-	TRBV27	TRBJ2-7	TGTGCCAGCAGCAAACTAGCTTTCGCCTACGAGCAGTACTTC	CASSKLAFAYEQYF
TRBD1	-	TRBV5-1	TRBJ2-5	TGCGCCAGCAGTATACAGGGGGCTAGTCAAGAGACCCAGTACTTC	CASSIQGASQETQYF
TRBD2	-	TRBV28	TRBJ2-2	TGTGCCAGCAGTTTATCGGGAGCGGGGCGTGACACCGGGGAGCTGTTTTTT	CASSLSGAGRDTGELFF
-	-	TRBV10-2	TRBJ2-6	TGCGCCAGCAGTGTGATGGGGCTTGGGGCCAACGTCCTGACTTTC	CASSVMGLGANVLTF
-	-	TRBV5-1	TRBJ2-7	TGCGCCAGCAGCTTGACCGGGTATAGGGCCTACGAGCAGTACTTC	CASSLTGYRAYEQYF
TRBD2	-	TRBV7-2	TRBJ2-3	TGTGCCAGCAGCTTAGAAGGGACTAGGGGCGGCGATACGCAGTATTTT	CASSLEGTRGGDTQYF
-	-	TRBV9	TRBJ1-4	TGTGCCAGCAGCGAGACACCCGGTAATGAAAAACTGTTTTTT	CASSETPGNEKLFF
TRBD1	-	TRBV4-2	TRBJ1-4	TGTGCCAGCAGCCAAGAGGAGTGGGGGCAGGGGGATGAAAAACTGTTTTTT	CASSQEEWGQGDEKLFF
-	-	TRBV5-6	TRBJ1-1	TGTGCCAGCAGCCAAACATTGAACACTGAAGCTTTCTTT	CASSQTLNTEAFF